Listed below are T cell receptor beta chains from one sample, sequenced in a study of control samples from healthy donors and cancer patients. Method: immunoSEQ multiplex PCR; TCRdb's copy keeps in-frame clones and lacks some. Among 130,000 or so clones listed, approximately 94% were seen once. The sample comprised blood. The source is a man aged 40-49 years in good health. Each CDR3 is given with its conserved first and last residue. Fields, in order: D gene, V gene, J gene, clone size, CDR3 DNA, CDR3 protein. The D gene is left open where the match is weak. Size is omitted from some rows. Given values are once, few, many or a class for expanded clones.

d_gene: -; v_gene: TRBV4-3; j_gene: TRBJ1-6; abundance: -; CDR3nt: TGCGCCAGCAGCCAAAGTGCCCCCTCCTATAATTCACCCCTCCACTTT; CDR3aa: CASSQSAPSYNSPLHF
d_gene: TRBD2; v_gene: TRBV2; j_gene: TRBJ2-7; abundance: -; CDR3nt: TGTGCCAGCAGTGAAGCTAGCGGGAGCTCCTACGAGCAGTACTTC; CDR3aa: CASSEASGSSYEQYF
d_gene: TRBD1; v_gene: TRBV30; j_gene: TRBJ1-6; abundance: -; CDR3nt: TGTGCCTGGAGTAAACCGGACAGGGGGGTTAATTCACCCCTCCACTTT; CDR3aa: CAWSKPDRGVNSPLHF
d_gene: TRBD1; v_gene: TRBV7-3; j_gene: TRBJ1-1; abundance: -; CDR3nt: TGTGCCAGCAGCTTACGACAGGGGGTCCAAGCTTTCTTT; CDR3aa: CASSLRQGVQAFF
d_gene: -; v_gene: TRBV24-1; j_gene: TRBJ1-2; abundance: -; CDR3nt: TGTGCCACCAGTGACTCCAGGGTAACATCCAACTATGGCTACACCTTC; CDR3aa: CATSDSRVTSNYGYTF
d_gene: TRBD1; v_gene: TRBV14; j_gene: TRBJ2-2; abundance: -; CDR3nt: TGTGCCAGCAGCCAGGGGACAGTCACCGGGGAGCTGTTTTTT; CDR3aa: CASSQGTVTGELFF
d_gene: -; v_gene: TRBV29-1; j_gene: TRBJ2-7; abundance: -; CDR3nt: TGCAGCGTAGTTGACAGCTACGAGCAGTACTTC; CDR3aa: CSVVDSYEQYF
d_gene: -; v_gene: TRBV5-8; j_gene: TRBJ2-1; abundance: -; CDR3nt: TGTGCCAGCAGCCTGACGGCCTACAATGAGCAGTTCTTC; CDR3aa: CASSLTAYNEQFF
d_gene: TRBD1; v_gene: TRBV6-5; j_gene: TRBJ1-2; abundance: -; CDR3nt: TGTGCCAGCAGGCGCCAGGGGGGGTCACCCTATGGCTACACCTTC; CDR3aa: CASRRQGGSPYGYTF
d_gene: -; v_gene: TRBV2; j_gene: TRBJ2-1; abundance: -; CDR3nt: TGTGCCAGCAGTGGGGGACAAGGGAGGGATTATTACAATGAGCAGTTCTTC; CDR3aa: CASSGGQGRDYYNEQFF
d_gene: -; v_gene: TRBV10-3; j_gene: TRBJ2-1; abundance: -; CDR3nt: TGTGCCATCAGTGAGTCTCCACTGGAGCAGTTCTTC; CDR3aa: CAISESPLEQFF
d_gene: -; v_gene: TRBV6-5; j_gene: TRBJ2-5; abundance: -; CDR3nt: TGTGCCAGCAGTTACTTGGGGGTTCTTGGAGAGACCCAGTACTTC; CDR3aa: CASSYLGVLGETQYF
d_gene: -; v_gene: TRBV4-3; j_gene: TRBJ2-7; abundance: -; CDR3nt: TGCGCCAGCAGCCAAGATCCCAACGGGGGAGGAGGCGAGCAGTACTTC; CDR3aa: CASSQDPNGGGGEQYF
d_gene: TRBD2; v_gene: TRBV2; j_gene: TRBJ2-1; abundance: -; CDR3nt: TGTGCCAGCATTCCGAAATCTAGCGGTTACAATGAGCAGTTCTTC; CDR3aa: CASIPKSSGYNEQFF
d_gene: TRBD2; v_gene: TRBV5-1; j_gene: TRBJ2-1; abundance: once; CDR3nt: TGCGCCAGCAGCTCGGGACTAGCGGTCTCCTACAATGAGCAGTTCTTC; CDR3aa: CASSSGLAVSYNEQFF
d_gene: TRBD1; v_gene: TRBV9; j_gene: TRBJ1-6; abundance: -; CDR3nt: TGTGCCAGCAGCCCGAACAGGGGGAATTCACCCCTCCACTTT; CDR3aa: CASSPNRGNSPLHF
d_gene: -; v_gene: TRBV7-9; j_gene: TRBJ1-2; abundance: -; CDR3nt: TGTGCCAGCAGCTTTCAGAGGGGCTACACCTTC; CDR3aa: CASSFQRGYTF
d_gene: -; v_gene: TRBV5-1; j_gene: TRBJ1-5; abundance: -; CDR3nt: TGCGCCAGCCCCGAAGGAGGGATTAATAGCAATCAGCCCCAGCATTTT; CDR3aa: CASPEGGINSNQPQHF
d_gene: -; v_gene: TRBV3-1/TRBV3-2; j_gene: TRBJ2-3; abundance: once; CDR3nt: TGTGCCAGCAGCCTCGAGGGGACTGGGGGTCTCAGCACAGATACGCAGTATTTT; CDR3aa: CASSLEGTGGLSTDTQYF
d_gene: -; v_gene: TRBV24-1; j_gene: TRBJ1-5; abundance: -; CDR3nt: TGTGCCACCTTCCCGGGCCAAAATCAGCCCCAGCATTTT; CDR3aa: CATFPGQNQPQHF
d_gene: -; v_gene: TRBV7-2; j_gene: TRBJ1-5; abundance: once; CDR3nt: TGTGCCAGCAGCTTATATACGGGTTCGGGCAATCAGCCCCAGCATTTT; CDR3aa: CASSLYTGSGNQPQHF
d_gene: -; v_gene: TRBV19; j_gene: TRBJ2-2; abundance: -; CDR3nt: TGTGCCAGTAGTGGACGCGGGGAGCTGTTTTTT; CDR3aa: CASSGRGELFF